One sample yielded the 32 T cell receptor beta chains listed below, sequenced in a study of brain T cells in children with intractable seizures. Time point denoted: blood from clinic visit 5 months post-surgery; TSC patient then seizure free. The repertoire was sequenced with immunoSEQ multiplex PCR; TCRdb's copy has only in-frame clones and lacks some. This sample has a few hundred thousand clones; over 85% occur once, and the top ten carry 4.5% to 7%. The sequences come from peripheral blood, collected 4 to 6 months after surgery. All receptors come from a boy under two years old with tuberous sclerosis and intractable seizures.

The chain couples TRBV6-1 to TRBJ1-1; 7 nucleotides align to TRBD1. Germline CDR1 and CDR2: MNHNS and SASEGT. J gave up 8 bases and V 1 base, and 7 bases lay outside the gene matches. The CDR3 consists of 14 residues. Here the CDR3 reads CASSEGYRGREAFF. The DNA for the CDR3 is TGTGCCAGCAGTGAAGGCTACAGGGGAAGAGAAGCTTTCTTT.

As DNA, the CDR3 is TGTGCCAGCAGCTTAGTTAGAGAAGAGACCCAGTACTTC. It encodes CASSLVREETQYF. This sequence joins TRBV7-9 and TRBJ2-5; D gene uncertain. Trimming took off 1 base at V and 3 bases at J, with 6 bases between the two ends. The V gene's germline CDR1 is SEHNR and CDR2 FQNEAQ (reference sequence). The CDR3 is 13 amino acids.

This sequence joins TRBV2 and TRBJ1-2; D possibly corresponds to TRBD1 (6 bases). V was pared by 2 bases and J by 8 bases, with 12 bases between. CDR3 length equals 13 residues. Germline V lookup: CDR1 SNHLY, CDR2 FYNNEI. CDR3 sequence: CASSETGLEGYTF. In DNA, the CDR3 is TGTGCCAGCAGTGAAACAGGGTTGGAGGGCTACACCTTC.

This chain links TRBV9 with TRBJ2-3; D not resolved. Between the trimmed V and J ends, which lost 0 bases and 0 bases, there was a span of 14 bases. This CDR3 is 17 amino acids long. Germline CDR1 is SGDLS and CDR2 is YYNGEE. In nucleotides, the CDR3 is TGTGCCAGCAGCGTAGTGAGCAGAACCCCTAGCACAGATACGCAGTATTTT. Amino acid sequence: CASSVVSRTPSTDTQYF.

This clone was seen only once. The chain uses TRBV27 and TRBJ2-3; a weak D match, TRBD2 (5 bases). The CDR3 totals 14 residues. Trimming stripped 5 bases from V and 4 bases from J, with 13 bases between. Germline V CDR1 and CDR2: MNHEY, SMNVEV (reference sequence). The CDR3 DNA follows: TGTGCCAGCAGTGCGGGCCCAGCCGCAGATACGCAGTATTTT. The encoded protein is CASSAGPAADTQYF.

The CDR3 bases are TGTGCCAGCAGCCCTAGGGGGAACACCGGGGAGCTGTTTTTT. Protein product: CASSPRGNTGELFF. The chain links TRBV7-3 to TRBJ2-2, with TRBD1 as a possible D gene (5 bases). CDR3 length: 14 residues. Trimming shortened V by 5 bases and J by 1 base, and 8 bases separated the two germline ends. From germline, CDR1 is SGHTA and CDR2 FQGTGA. Full variable domain (outside the CDR3, taken from reference TRBV7-3 and TRBJ2-2): GAGVSQTPSNKVTEKGKYVELRCDPISGHTALYWYRQSLGQGPEFLIYFQGTGAADDSGLPNDRFFAVRPEGSVSTLKIQRTERGDSAVYLCASSPRGNTGELFFGEGSRLTVL.

This sequence joins TRBV3-1 (or the pseudogene TRBV3-2) and TRBJ2-1; D is undetermined. V shed 0 bases and J shed 1 base, with 10 bases lying between them. The CDR3 runs 16 residues. Germline V gene data show CDR1 as LGHDT and CDR2 as YNNKEL (reference sequence). CDR3 residues: CASSQDRRFSYNEQFF. CDR3 bases: TGTGCCAGCAGCCAAGATCGCAGATTTTCCTACAATGAGCAGTTCTTC.

The chain recombines TRBV10-3 with TRBJ2-2; TRBD1 is a possible D gene (6 bases). CDR3 length: 17 amino acids. V lost 8 bases to trimming and J lost 1 base, with 20 bases between them. CDR1 ENHRY and CDR2 SYGVKD come from the germline V gene. CDR3 loop: CAIPSSAGAKNTGELFF. CDR3 in DNA: TGTGCCATCCCTTCTTCGGCAGGGGCGAAGAACACCGGGGAGCTGTTTTTT.

The J gene is TRBJ1-1, the V gene TRBV5-4, with D unresolved. Germline assignment: CDR1 SGHNT and CDR2 YYREEE (reference sequence). CDR3 length: 12 residues. With 0 bases removed from V and 2 bases from J, the gap between germline ends came to 2 bases. The CDR3 here is CASSLVNTEAFF. CDR3 DNA: TGTGCCAGCAGCTTGGTAAACACTGAAGCTTTCTTT.

The chain joins TRBV19 to TRBJ1-5; no firm D call. In germline, CDR1 is LNHDA, CDR2 SQIVND (reference sequence). This CDR3 is 20 amino acids long. The CDR3 loop reads CAEYSPLNPNPRGKNQPQHF. The CDR3 DNA sequence: TGTGCAGAGTATAGCCCACTCAACCCCAACCCCCGGGGAAAGAATCAGCCCCAGCATTTT.

The chain is built from TRBV4-1 and TRBJ1-1, with D uncertain. The CDR3 runs to 15 residues. Germline V gene sequence: CDR1 MGHRA, CDR2 YSYEKL. Trimming left V 0 bases short and J 1 base short, with 9 bases between. CDR3 DNA: TGCGCCAGCAGCCAAGATCTTCGGGAGAACACTGAAGCTTTCTTT. This codes for CASSQDLRENTEAFF.

The V and J genes are TRBV29-1 and TRBJ2-3; TRBD2 matches 13 bases. V lost 1 base to trimming and J lost 1 base; unmatched junction nucleotides: 8. This CDR3 has 18 amino acids. From germline, CDR1 is SQVTM and CDR2 ANQGSEA. The CDR3 region is CSVEGLTSGRSGTDTQYF. For the CDR3, the DNA is TGCAGCGTTGAAGGCCTGACTAGCGGGAGGTCTGGCACAGATACGCAGTATTTT.

This rearrangement joins TRBV5-1 to TRBJ1-1; weak D call: TRBD1 (5 bases). Trimming cost V 7 bases and J 0 bases, with 10 bases left between them. CDR1 is SGHRS, CDR2 YFSETQ, per germline. The CDR3 runs to 13 residues. CDR3 in amino acids: CASGANLNTEAFF. The CDR3 nucleotides are TGCGCCAGCGGGGCAAACCTGAACACTGAAGCTTTCTTT.

The chain joins TRBV25-1 to TRBJ2-1; tentatively, D is TRBD1 or TRBD2 (6 bases each). Germline CDR1 MGHDK, CDR2 SYGVNS. Trimming left V 11 bases short and J 7 bases short, with 21 bases between. This CDR3 comprises 14 residues. The CDR3 nucleotides are TGTGCCTCCGGGGAAGAGGGGGGCCGGAATGAGCAGTTCTTC. This codes for CASGEEGGRNEQFF.

This clone occurred a few times. V usage is TRBV5-4 and J usage is TRBJ2-7; tentative D call: TRBD2 (5 bases). This CDR3 region has 13 residues. The germline V and J ends were trimmed by 2 bases and 2 bases, with 8 bases remaining between them. The germline gives CDR1 SGHNT, CDR2 YYREEE (reference sequence). The CDR3 sequence is CASSFGVAYEQYF. CDR3 in DNA: TGTGCCAGCAGCTTCGGGGTCGCCTACGAGCAGTACTTC.

The V and J genes are TRBV19 and TRBJ1-4; 9 nucleotides align to TRBD1. The CDR3 runs to 14 residues. The germline V gene encodes CDR1 LNHDA and CDR2 SQIVND (reference sequence). After removal of 7 bases from V and 8 bases from J, the junction contained 8 bases not matched to a gene. CDR3 loop: CASTRTGVGEKLFF. The CDR3 DNA is TGTGCCAGTACCCGGACAGGGGTGGGCGAAAAACTGTTTTTT.

The chain joins TRBV10-1 to TRBJ1-5; D not resolved. The V end was cut by 2 bases, the J end by 2 bases, with 7 bases between. The CDR3 has 14 residues. Germline values: CDR1 WNHNN, CDR2 SYGVQD (reference sequence). The CDR3: CASSEVIRNQPQHF. As DNA, the CDR3 is TGCGCCAGCAGTGAGGTAATACGCAATCAGCCCCAGCATTTT.

The chain has TRBV6-6 and TRBJ2-7, with 13 nucleotides matching TRBD2. The CDR3 length is 14 residues. The germline V gene has CDR1 MNHNY and CDR2 SVGAGI (reference sequence). Unmatched junction bases numbered 2, after V lost 7 bases and J lost 2 bases. The CDR3 protein is CASTGLAGTYEQYF. The CDR3 region has the DNA TGTGCCAGCACGGGACTAGCGGGGACCTACGAGCAGTACTTC.

CDR3 region: CASSQGPDTQYF. CDR3 coding DNA: TGTGCCAGCAGCCAAGGCCCAGATACGCAGTATTTT. The chain has TRBV14 and TRBJ2-3; D not resolved. Trimming stripped 1 base from V and 4 bases from J, with 3 bases between. Germline-derived CDR1 and CDR2 are SGHDN and FVKESK. This CDR3 has 12 amino acids.

The chain is built from TRBV6-5 and TRBJ2-7; D is ambiguous. This CDR3 contains 12 residues. The V gene's germline CDR1 is MNHEY and CDR2 SVGAGI. Trimming removed 8 bases at V and 4 bases at J, with 12 bases between. The CDR3 DNA reads TGTGCCAGCGGGATTGGGGTGTACGAGCAGTACTTC. It translates to CASGIGVYEQYF.

V is TRBV5-1 and J is TRBJ1-3; the D is unclear. Trimming pared 0 bases from V and 0 bases from J, leaving 4 bases between. Germline CDR1 and CDR2: SGHRS and YFSETQ. The CDR3 has 14 amino acids. CDR3 in DNA: TGCGCCAGCAGCTTGGAAAACTCTGGAAACACCATATATTTT. Its protein product is CASSLENSGNTIYF. The variable domain in full, completed from reference TRBV5-1 and TRBJ1-3, reads KAGVTQTPRYLIKTRGQQVTLSCSPISGHRSVSWYQQTPGQGLQFLFEYFSETQRNKGNFPGRFSGRQFSNSRSEMNVSTLELGDSALYLCASSLENSGNTIYFGEGSWLTVV.

This chain connects TRBV7-2 to TRBJ2-7, with 9 positions matching TRBD2. The J segment lost 4 bases and the V segment lost 5 bases, leaving 12 bases of the junction unmatched. Per the germline V gene, CDR1 is SGHTA and CDR2 is FQGNSA. The CDR3 contains 16 residues. CDR3 loop: CASSPTGLAGKYEQYF. As DNA, the CDR3 is TGTGCCAGCAGCCCAACGGGTCTAGCGGGGAAATACGAGCAGTACTTC. Variable domain in full (rest from reference TRBV7-2 and TRBJ2-7): GAGVSQSPSNKVTEKGKDVELRCDPISGHTALYWYRQSLGQGLEFLIYFQGNSAPDKSGLPSDRFSAERTGGSVSTLTIQRTQQEDSAVYLCASSPTGLAGKYEQYFGPGTRLTVT.

CDR3 sequence reads: CASSPEDPGNTIYF. DNA of the CDR3: TGTGCCAGCAGCCCGGAAGACCCTGGAAACACCATATATTTT. The rearrangement joins TRBV5-4 to TRBJ1-3; D remains unclear. Germline CDR1 SGHNT, CDR2 YYREEE (reference sequence). This CDR3 has 14 amino acids. V dropped 4 bases and J dropped 2 bases, with 10 bases sitting between them.

The gene calls are TRBV7-2 and TRBJ2-1; 14 nucleotides match TRBD2. The J segment lost 9 bases and the V segment lost 5 bases, leaving 6 bases of the junction unmatched. CDR3 length equals 15 residues. Germline CDR1 SGHTA, CDR2 FQGNSA. The CDR3 DNA reads TGTGCCAGCAGCCCCCGTGGACTAGCGGGGGGTGAGCAGTTCTTC. Residues: CASSPRGLAGGEQFF.

The chain couples TRBV30 to TRBJ1-2, with D possibly TRBD1 on 5 matching bases. The CDR3 extends over 13 amino acids. V was shortened by 1 base and J by 8 bases, with 14 bases between the two germline ends. Germline CDR1 reads GTSNPN; CDR2 reads SVGIG (reference sequence). The CDR3 sequence is CAWSDGAPKGYTF. In nucleotides, the CDR3 is TGTGCCTGGAGTGACGGGGCCCCGAAAGGCTACACCTTC.

This clone has a single count. The chain uses TRBV7-9 and TRBJ1-6, with D unclear. Trimming stripped 5 bases from V and 7 bases from J, with 12 bases between. The CDR3 sequence is 14 residues long. Germline assignment: CDR1 SEHNR and CDR2 FQNEAQ (reference sequence). The CDR3 DNA sequence: TGTGCCAGCAGCGCTCGGACCGCCAATTCACCCCTCCACTTT. Translated: CASSARTANSPLHF.

The chain has TRBV11-2 and TRBJ1-2; tentative D call: TRBD1 (6 bases). The CDR3 totals 14 residues. The V end lost 1 base, the J end lost 4 bases, and 10 bases lay between the germline ends. Germline CDR1 SGHAT, CDR2 FQNNGV. In nucleotides, the CDR3 is TGTGCCAGCAGCTTAGTTGGGGGGCCCTATGGCTACACCTTC. Translating it yields CASSLVGGPYGYTF.

The rearrangement uses TRBV15 and TRBJ2-3; no clear D gene. V was pared by 0 bases and J by 6 bases, with 13 bases between. Germline V gene lookup returns CDR1 LNHNV and CDR2 YYDKDF (reference sequence). This CDR3 has 15 residues. The CDR3 spells CATSRDPPLGDTQYF. CDR3 coding DNA: TGTGCCACCAGCAGAGACCCTCCACTTGGGGATACGCAGTATTTT.

The count of this clone is one. The chain uses TRBV9 and TRBJ2-2; D is possibly TRBD1 (6 bases). Trimming took off 0 bases at V and 3 bases at J, with 12 bases between the two ends. The CDR3 length is 16 residues. Looked up from germline, CDR1 is SGDLS and CDR2 is YYNGEE. CDR3 coding DNA: TGTGCCAGCAGCGTAGTCGGACAGTTAGACACCGGGGAGCTGTTTTTT. It specifies CASSVVGQLDTGELFF.

V gene TRBV11-3 combines with J gene TRBJ2-3, with a weak D call TRBD2 (6 bases). Trimming shortened V by 1 base and J by 4 bases, and 18 bases separated the two germline ends. This CDR3 region has 17 residues. Looked up from germline, CDR1 is SGHNT and CDR2 is YENEEA. The CDR3 here is CASSLGSSVFDADTQYF. CDR3 coding DNA: TGTGCCAGCAGCTTAGGGTCTAGCGTTTTCGATGCAGATACGCAGTATTTT.

J is TRBJ2-1 and V is TRBV3-1 (or the pseudogene TRBV3-2); D could derive from TRBD1 or TRBD2 (6 bases each). The V end was cut by 2 bases, the J end by 6 bases, with 14 bases between. Germline lookup yields CDR1 LGHDT and CDR2 YNNKEL (reference sequence). The CDR3 has 15 residues. CDR3 in amino acids: CASSQWPGAGNEQFF. In DNA form, the CDR3 reads TGTGCCAGCAGCCAATGGCCGGGGGCGGGCAATGAGCAGTTCTTC.

The chain links TRBV10-2 to TRBJ2-7; D remains unclear. Trimming shortened V by 3 bases and J by 4 bases, and 10 bases separated the two germline ends. This CDR3 has 13 residues. Germline CDR1 is WSHSY and CDR2 is SAAADI. The CDR3 DNA is TGCGCCAGCAGTGATTACGGGCCTTACGAGCAGTACTTC. This sequence encodes CASSDYGPYEQYF.